This TCR beta chain stems from a study of molecular identifiers for immune sequencing clone quantification. Across the study: In replicates, RNA from around 18,000 or 91,000 naive CD8 cells was divided five ways and four parts were sequenced. Overall study results and limits: Highly expanded clones may be undercounted when identical TCR molecules share barcodes.

Per germline, CDR1 MGHDK and CDR2 SYGVNS. This CDR3 comprises 14 residues. Source material for naive CD8 libraries was 20,000 to 1,000,000 sorted cells, with 10%, 30% or 50% RNA. Each CDR3 protein is one row after TCRdb ran MiXCR on the PCR reads. In the table there are some 88,000 distinct CDR3 sequences, around 20% of which are singletons. As for this clonotype: As yet, its antigen is unknown. One end of the junction does not line up with germline, which may come from a read error.

The sample taken for sequencing was naive CD8+ T cells from blood, with Jurkat cell RNA spiked in. This sample's subset: FACS-sorted CD8+CD4-CCR7+CD45RA+ naive T cells. The clonotype was recovered from a human donor in good health. Some libraries in this study had Jurkat cell RNA spiked in. The chain joins TRBV25-1 to TRBJ2-7, with unresolved D. In nucleotides, the CDR3 is TGTGTCAGCAGTGATTACAAAGGGCCCTACGAGCAGTACTTC. Its protein product is CVSSDYKGPYEQYF.